Reported below is one T cell receptor beta chain. The data are from a study of OX40 agonist ivuxolimab in advanced cancers. About the research overall: With a range of roughly 20 to 80, age averaged approximately 64 years, and around 80% were male. A partial response was reached by three patients: one with hepatocellular carcinoma and two with cutaneous melanoma.

Data came from immunoSEQ multiplex PCR; TCRdb stores just in-frame clones and leaves some out. The sample contains 65,000 to 80,000 clones, over 65% of which appear only once. V lost 6 bases, J lost 5 bases, and 6 bases stayed unmatched. Germline CDR1 reads MNHEY; CDR2 reads SVGAGI. This CDR3 contains 14 residues. Prior autoimmune disease or systemic immunosuppression barred patients. The chain couples TRBV6-5 to TRBJ1-2; 10 bases fit TRBD1. Sequencing was performed on CD4+ or CD8+ T cells sorted from blood, taken in a trial of the OX40 agonist ivuxolimab. This receptor was obtained from an adult with an advanced solid tumor such as melanoma, head and neck, liver or kidney cancer. CDR3: CASRPRDRGYGYTF. CDR3 coding DNA: TGTGCCAGCAGGCCCCGGGACAGGGGTTATGGCTACACCTTC.